The sequence of this T cell receptor (beta chain) was determined in a study of regulatory T cells in long-lasting Graves disease. Study-level points and caveats: Analysis covered peripheral blood alone, not thyroid tissue. New patients shared fewer public clonotypes (approximately 970) than persistent patients did (around 2,700).

Construction of the TCR beta libraries employed iRepertoire HTBI primers in conjunction with Arm-PCR of CDR3 regions. From the multiplex PCR reads, TCRdb called clonotypes with MiXCR, one entry per CDR3 protein. Here the sample spans roughly 420,000 distinct CDR3 sequences, roughly 15% being singletons. Time point denoted: newly diagnosed GD, antithyroid drugs for less than 3 months. RNA extracted from PBMCs served as the sequencing template. As for this clonotype: Its antigen is unknown. A far larger clone is off by one base, so a read error is likely.

The V and J ends lost 5 bases and 7 bases, in that order; junction bases with no gene match: 9. The CDR3 is made up of 15 amino acids. Germline assignment: CDR1 SGHNT and CDR2 YENEEA. The same data also contributed to another study, on T cells in Graves' hyperthyroidism and ophthalmopathy. From that second work: The model predicted ophthalmopathy a median around seven months before onset.

V usage is TRBV11-3 and J usage is TRBJ2-7; 12 bases agree with TRBD1. This clonotype was obtained from a woman in her forties or fifties with Graves disease. This specimen consisted of peripheral blood mononuclear cells (PBMCs), obtained at new diagnosis, from a patient treated with antithyroid drugs. DNA of the CDR3: TGTGCCAGCAGCCCGGGACAGGGGGCATCCAATGAGCAGTACTTC. It is translated as CASSPGQGASNEQYF.